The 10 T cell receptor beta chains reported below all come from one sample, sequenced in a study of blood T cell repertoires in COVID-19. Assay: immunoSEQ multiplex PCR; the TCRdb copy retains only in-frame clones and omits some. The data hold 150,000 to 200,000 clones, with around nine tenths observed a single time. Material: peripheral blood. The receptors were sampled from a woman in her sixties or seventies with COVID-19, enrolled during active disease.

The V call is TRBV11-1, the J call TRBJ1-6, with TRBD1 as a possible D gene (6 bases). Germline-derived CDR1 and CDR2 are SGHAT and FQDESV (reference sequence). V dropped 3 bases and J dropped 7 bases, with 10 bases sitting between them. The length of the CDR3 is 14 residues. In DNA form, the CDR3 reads TGTGCCAGCAGCTTGGGGACAACGAATTCACCCCTCCACTTT. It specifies CASSLGTTNSPLHF.

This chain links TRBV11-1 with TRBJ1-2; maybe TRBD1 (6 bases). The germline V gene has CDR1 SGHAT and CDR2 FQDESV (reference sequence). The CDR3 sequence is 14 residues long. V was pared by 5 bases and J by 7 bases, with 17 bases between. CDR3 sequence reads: CASSPYTGSGGYTF. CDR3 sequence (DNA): TGTGCCAGCAGCCCGTACACAGGGTCGGGTGGCTACACCTTC.

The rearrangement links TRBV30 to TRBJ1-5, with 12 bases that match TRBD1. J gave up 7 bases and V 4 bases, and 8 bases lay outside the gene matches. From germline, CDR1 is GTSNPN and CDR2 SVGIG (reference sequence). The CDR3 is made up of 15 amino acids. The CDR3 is CAWKAGTGGWQPQHF. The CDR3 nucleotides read TGTGCCTGGAAGGCCGGGACAGGGGGCTGGCAGCCCCAGCATTTT.

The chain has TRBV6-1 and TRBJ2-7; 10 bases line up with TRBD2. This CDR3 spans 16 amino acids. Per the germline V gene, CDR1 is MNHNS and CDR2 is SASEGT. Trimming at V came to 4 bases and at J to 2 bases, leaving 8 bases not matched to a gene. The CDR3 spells CASSGLLAGATYEQYF. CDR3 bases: TGTGCCAGCAGTGGGTTGCTAGCGGGGGCTACCTACGAGCAGTACTTC.

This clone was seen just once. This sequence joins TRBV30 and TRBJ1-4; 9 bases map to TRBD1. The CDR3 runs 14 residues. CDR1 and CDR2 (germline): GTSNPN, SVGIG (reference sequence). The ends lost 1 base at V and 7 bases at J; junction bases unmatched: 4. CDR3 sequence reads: CAWSAGQGTEKLFF. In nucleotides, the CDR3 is TGTGCCTGGAGTGCTGGACAGGGGACTGAAAAACTGTTTTTT.

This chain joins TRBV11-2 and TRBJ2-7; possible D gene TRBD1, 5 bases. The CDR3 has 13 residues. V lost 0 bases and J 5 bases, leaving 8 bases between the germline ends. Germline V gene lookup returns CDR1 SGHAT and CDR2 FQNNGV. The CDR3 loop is CASSLDRDHEQYF. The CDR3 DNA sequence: TGTGCCAGCAGCTTAGACAGGGATCACGAGCAGTACTTC.

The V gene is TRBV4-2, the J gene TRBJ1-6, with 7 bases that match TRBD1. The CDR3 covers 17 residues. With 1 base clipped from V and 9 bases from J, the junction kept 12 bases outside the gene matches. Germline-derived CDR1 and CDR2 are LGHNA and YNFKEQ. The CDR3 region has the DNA TGTGCCAGCAGCCAAGCCGGACAGGCAGGTTTCAGTTCACCCCTCCACTTT. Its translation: CASSQAGQAGFSSPLHF.

DNA for the CDR3: TGTGCCAGCAGCCGGGGGGGCCGAATTGGGTATGGCTACACCTTC. This gives the protein CASSRGGRIGYGYTF. This chain links TRBV28 with TRBJ1-2, with TRBD1 as a possible D gene (6 bases). V lost 6 bases, J lost 5 bases, and 19 bases lay in between. CDR1 and CDR2 from the germline V gene are MDHEN and SYDVKM. The CDR3 length is 15 residues.

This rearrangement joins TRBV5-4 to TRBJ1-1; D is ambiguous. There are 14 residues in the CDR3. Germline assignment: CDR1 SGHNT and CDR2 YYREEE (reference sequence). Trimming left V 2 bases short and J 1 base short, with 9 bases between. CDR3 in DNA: TGTGCCAGCAGCTTTGTCGGGGAGAACACTGAAGCTTTCTTT. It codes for CASSFVGENTEAFF.

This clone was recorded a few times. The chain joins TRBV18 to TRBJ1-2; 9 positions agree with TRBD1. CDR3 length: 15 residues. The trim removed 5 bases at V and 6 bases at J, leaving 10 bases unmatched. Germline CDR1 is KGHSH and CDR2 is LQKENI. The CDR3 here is CASSGQGRGRDGYTF. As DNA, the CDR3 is TGTGCCAGCTCAGGACAGGGGCGGGGACGCGATGGCTACACCTTC.